Reported below is one TCR beta chain. Its target is not known. The PCR was carried out with 60 Vbeta primers and 13 Jbeta primers. Method: immunoSEQ multiplex PCR; TCRdb's copy keeps in-frame clones and lacks some. The specimen's table records about 200,000 clones. The sample comes from a study of cytomegalovirus exposure and HLA in healthy donors. Whole-study results and caveats: One variant, a missense change in DCLRE1C, was linked in a later analysis to TCR beta V- and J-gene trimming. There were under 200 TCR beta chains listed as cytomegalovirus-associated.

The sequenced sample was PBMCs. This sequence was found in a man aged 25-45 years in good health and CMV-seronegative.

The CDR3 region is CASSQGGTRKETQYF. In DNA, the CDR3 is TGTGCCAGCAGCCAAGGAGGGACTAGGAAAGAGACCCAGTACTTC. V gene TRBV4-2 combines with J gene TRBJ2-5; 8 bases line up with TRBD2. The V and J ends lost 1 base and 3 bases, in that order; junction bases with no gene match: 4. This CDR3 spans 15 amino acids. Per the germline V gene, CDR1 is LGHNA and CDR2 is YNFKEQ.